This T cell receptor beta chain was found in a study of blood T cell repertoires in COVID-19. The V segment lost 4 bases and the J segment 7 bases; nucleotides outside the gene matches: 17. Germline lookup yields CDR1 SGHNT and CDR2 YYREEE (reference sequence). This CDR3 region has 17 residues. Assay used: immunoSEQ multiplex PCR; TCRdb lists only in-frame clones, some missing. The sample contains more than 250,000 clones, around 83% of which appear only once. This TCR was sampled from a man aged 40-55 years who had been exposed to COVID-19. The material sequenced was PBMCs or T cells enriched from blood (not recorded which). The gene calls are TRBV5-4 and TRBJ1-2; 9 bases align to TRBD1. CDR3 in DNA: TGTGCCAGCAGCCAATCGGTGTCGGGACAGGGAGTCTTTGGCTACACCTTC. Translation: CASSQSVSGQGVFGYTF.